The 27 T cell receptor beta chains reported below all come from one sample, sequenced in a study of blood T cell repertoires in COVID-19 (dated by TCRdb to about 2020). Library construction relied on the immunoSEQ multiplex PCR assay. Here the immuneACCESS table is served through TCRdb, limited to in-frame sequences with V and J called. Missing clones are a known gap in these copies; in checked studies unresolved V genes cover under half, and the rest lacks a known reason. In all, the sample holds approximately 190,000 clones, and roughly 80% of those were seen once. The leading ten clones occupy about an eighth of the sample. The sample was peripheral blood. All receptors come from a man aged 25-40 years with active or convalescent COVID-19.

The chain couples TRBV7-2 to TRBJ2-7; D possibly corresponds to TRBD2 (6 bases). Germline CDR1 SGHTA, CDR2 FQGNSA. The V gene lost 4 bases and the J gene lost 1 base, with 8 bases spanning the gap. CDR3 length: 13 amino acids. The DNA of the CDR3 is TGTGCCAGCAGCTCGGGGACTTCCTACGAGCAGTACTTC. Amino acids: CASSSGTSYEQYF.

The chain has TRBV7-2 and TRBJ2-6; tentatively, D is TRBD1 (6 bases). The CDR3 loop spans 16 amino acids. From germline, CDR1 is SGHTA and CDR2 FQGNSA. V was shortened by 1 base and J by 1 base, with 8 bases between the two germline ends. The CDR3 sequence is CASSLDRVSGANVLTF. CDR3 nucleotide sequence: TGTGCCAGCAGCTTAGACAGGGTATCTGGGGCCAACGTCCTGACTTTC.

The chain's CDR3 is CASSPRDSLLSGNTIYF. The CDR3 DNA follows: TGTGCCAGCTCACCCCGGGACAGCCTTCTCTCTGGAAACACCATATATTTT. The V call is TRBV18, the J call TRBJ1-3, with TRBD1 matching over 7 bases. Germline CDR1 and CDR2: KGHSH and LQKENI. The CDR3 is 17 residues long. The junction had 8 bases not matched to a gene; V was cut back by 3 bases and J by 0 bases.

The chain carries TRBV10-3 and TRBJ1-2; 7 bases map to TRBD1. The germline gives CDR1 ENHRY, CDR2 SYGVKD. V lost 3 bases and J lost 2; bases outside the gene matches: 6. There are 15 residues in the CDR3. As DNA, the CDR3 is TGTGCCATCAGTGAACCGGGGGACAGAAACTATGGCTACACCTTC. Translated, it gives CAISEPGDRNYGYTF.

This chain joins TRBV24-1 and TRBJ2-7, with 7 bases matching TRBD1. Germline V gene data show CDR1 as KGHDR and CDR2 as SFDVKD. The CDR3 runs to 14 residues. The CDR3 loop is CAPTPETGSYEQYV. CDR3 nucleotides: TGTGCGCCAACCCCCGAGACAGGGTCCTACGAGCAGTACGTC.

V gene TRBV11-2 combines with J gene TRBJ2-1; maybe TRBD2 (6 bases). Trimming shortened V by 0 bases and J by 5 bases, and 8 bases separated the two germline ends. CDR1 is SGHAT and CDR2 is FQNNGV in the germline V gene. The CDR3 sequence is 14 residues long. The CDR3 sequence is CASSLDRRDNEQFF. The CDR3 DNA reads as TGTGCCAGCAGCTTAGACAGGAGGGACAATGAGCAGTTCTTC.

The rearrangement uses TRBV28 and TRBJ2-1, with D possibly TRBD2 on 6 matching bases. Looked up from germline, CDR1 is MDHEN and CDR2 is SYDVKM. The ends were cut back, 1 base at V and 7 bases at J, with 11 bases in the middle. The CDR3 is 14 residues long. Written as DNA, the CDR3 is TGTGCCAGCAGTTTATCGGGGGTCGGGAATGAGCAGTTCTTC. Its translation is CASSLSGVGNEQFF.

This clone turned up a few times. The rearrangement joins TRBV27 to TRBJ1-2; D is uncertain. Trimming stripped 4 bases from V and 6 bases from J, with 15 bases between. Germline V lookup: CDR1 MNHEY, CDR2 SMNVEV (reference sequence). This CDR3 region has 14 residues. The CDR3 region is CASSSLGGRNGYTF. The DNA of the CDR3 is TGTGCCAGCAGTTCCCTGGGTGGGAGGAATGGCTACACCTTC.

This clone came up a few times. CDR3 nucleotide sequence: TGCGCCAGCAGCCTCCGGGGCCGGGAGTACACTGAAGCTTTCTTT. It translates to CASSLRGREYTEAFF. The genes are TRBV4-3 and TRBJ1-1; the D gene is possibly TRBD1 (5 bases). Trimming removed 4 bases from V and 3 bases from J, with 15 bases in between. From germline, CDR1 is LGHNA and CDR2 YSLEER. The CDR3 sequence is 15 residues long.

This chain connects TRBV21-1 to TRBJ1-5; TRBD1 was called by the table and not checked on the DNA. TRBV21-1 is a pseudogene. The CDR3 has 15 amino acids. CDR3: CASSTEDRVNQPQHF. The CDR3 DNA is TGTGCCAGCAGCACCGAGGACAGGGTAAATCAGCCCCAGCATTTT.

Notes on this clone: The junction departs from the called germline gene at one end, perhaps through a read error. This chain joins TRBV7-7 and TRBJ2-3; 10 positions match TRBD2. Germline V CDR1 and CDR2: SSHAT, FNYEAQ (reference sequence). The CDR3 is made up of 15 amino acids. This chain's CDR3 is CASSQTSGSTDTQYF. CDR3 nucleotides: TGTGCTAGCAGCCAGACTAGCGGGAGCACAGATACGCAGTATTTT.

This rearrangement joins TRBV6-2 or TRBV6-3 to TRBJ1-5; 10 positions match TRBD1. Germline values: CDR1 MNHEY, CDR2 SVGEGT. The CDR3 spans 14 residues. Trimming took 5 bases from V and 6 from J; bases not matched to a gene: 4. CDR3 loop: CASSLTGGSQPQHF. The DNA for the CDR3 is TGTGCCAGCAGTCTGACAGGGGGCTCTCAGCCCCAGCATTTT.

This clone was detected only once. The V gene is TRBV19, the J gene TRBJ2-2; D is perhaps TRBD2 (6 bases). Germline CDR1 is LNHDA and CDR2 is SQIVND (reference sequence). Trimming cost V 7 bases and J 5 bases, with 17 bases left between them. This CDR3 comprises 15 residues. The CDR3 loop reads CASKGRLGMTGELFF. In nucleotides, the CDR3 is TGTGCCAGTAAGGGGAGACTAGGGATGACCGGGGAGCTGTTTTTT.

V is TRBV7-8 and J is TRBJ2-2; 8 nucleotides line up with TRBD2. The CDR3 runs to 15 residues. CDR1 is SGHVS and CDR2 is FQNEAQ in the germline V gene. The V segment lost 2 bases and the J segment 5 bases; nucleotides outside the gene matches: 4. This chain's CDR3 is CASSLKGLATGELFF. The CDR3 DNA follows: TGTGCCAGCAGCTTAAAAGGACTAGCAACCGGGGAGCTGTTTTTT.

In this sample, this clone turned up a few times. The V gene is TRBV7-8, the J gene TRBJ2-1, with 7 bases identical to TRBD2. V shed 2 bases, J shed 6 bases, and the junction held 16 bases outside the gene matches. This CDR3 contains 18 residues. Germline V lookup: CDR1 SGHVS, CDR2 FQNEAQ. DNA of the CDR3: TGTGCCAGCAGCTTACAACCCGGACTAGTTTCACATAGCAATGAGCAGTTCTTC. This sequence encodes CASSLQPGLVSHSNEQFF.

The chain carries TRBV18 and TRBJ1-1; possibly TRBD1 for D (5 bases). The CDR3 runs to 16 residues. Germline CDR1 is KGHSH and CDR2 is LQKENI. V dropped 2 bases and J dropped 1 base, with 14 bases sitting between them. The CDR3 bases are TGTGCCAGCTCACCATCGATTGCAGGGCGGAACACTGAAGCTTTCTTT. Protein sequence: CASSPSIAGRNTEAFF.

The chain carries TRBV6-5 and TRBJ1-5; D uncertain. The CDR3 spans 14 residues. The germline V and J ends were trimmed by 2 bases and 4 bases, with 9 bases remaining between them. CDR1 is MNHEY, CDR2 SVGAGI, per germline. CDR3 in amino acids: CASSYPEDNQPQHF. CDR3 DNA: TGTGCCAGCAGTTACCCAGAGGATAATCAGCCCCAGCATTTT.

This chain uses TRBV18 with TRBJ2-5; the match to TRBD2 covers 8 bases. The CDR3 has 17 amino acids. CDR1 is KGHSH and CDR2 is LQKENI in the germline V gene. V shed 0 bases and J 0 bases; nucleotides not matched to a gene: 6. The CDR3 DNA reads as TGTGCCAGCTCACCACCCTTGGCGGGGGGAAACCAAGAGACCCAGTACTTC. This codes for CASSPPLAGGNQETQYF.

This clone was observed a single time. Here the CDR3 DNA reads TGTGCCAGCAGTCTCCAGGACAGCCCCTATCAGCCCCAGCATTTT. Protein sequence: CASSLQDSPYQPQHF. The chain uses TRBV6-6 and TRBJ1-5; maybe TRBD1 (6 bases). This CDR3 spans 15 amino acids. V gave up 5 bases and J gave up 5 bases, with 16 bases separating them. Per germline, CDR1 MNHNY and CDR2 SVGAGI (reference sequence).

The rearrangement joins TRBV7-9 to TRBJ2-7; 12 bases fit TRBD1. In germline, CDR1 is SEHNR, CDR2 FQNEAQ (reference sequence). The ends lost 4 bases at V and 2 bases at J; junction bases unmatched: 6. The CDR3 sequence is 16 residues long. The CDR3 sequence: CASSSTRDRGPYEQYF. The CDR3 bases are TGTGCCAGCAGCTCGACCCGGGACAGGGGGCCCTACGAGCAGTACTTC.

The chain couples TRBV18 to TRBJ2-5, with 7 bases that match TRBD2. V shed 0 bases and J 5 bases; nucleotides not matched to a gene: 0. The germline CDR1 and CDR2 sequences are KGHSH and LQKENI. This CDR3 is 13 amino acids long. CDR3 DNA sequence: TGTGCCAGCTCACCACCGGGGGGGGAGACCCAGTACTTC. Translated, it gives CASSPPGGETQYF.

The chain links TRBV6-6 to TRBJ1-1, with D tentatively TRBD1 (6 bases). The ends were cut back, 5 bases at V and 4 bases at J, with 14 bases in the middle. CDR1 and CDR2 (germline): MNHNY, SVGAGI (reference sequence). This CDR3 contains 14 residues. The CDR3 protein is CASSPQGGGTEAFF. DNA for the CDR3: TGTGCCAGCAGTCCACAGGGCGGGGGCACTGAAGCTTTCTTT.

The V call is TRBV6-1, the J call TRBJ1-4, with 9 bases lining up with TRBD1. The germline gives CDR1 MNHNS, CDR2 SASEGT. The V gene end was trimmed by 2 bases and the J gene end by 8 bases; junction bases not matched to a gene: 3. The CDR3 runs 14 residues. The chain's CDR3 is CASSENRGREKLFF. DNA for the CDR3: TGTGCCAGCAGTGAAAACAGGGGGCGGGAAAAACTGTTTTTT.

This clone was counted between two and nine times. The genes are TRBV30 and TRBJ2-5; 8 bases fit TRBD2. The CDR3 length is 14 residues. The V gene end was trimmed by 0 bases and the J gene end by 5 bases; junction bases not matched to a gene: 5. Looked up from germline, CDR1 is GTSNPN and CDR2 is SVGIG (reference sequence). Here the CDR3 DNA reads TGTGCCTGGAGTGTCGGAGCGGGGGCTGAGACCCAGTACTTC. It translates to CAWSVGAGAETQYF.

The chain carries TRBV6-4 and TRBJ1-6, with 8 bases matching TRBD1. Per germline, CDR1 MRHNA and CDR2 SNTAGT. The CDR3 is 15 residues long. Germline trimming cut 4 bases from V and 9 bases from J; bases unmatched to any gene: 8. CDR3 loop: CASSAPDRAGSPLHF. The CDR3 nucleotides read TGTGCCAGCAGTGCCCCGGACAGGGCCGGTTCACCCCTCCACTTT.

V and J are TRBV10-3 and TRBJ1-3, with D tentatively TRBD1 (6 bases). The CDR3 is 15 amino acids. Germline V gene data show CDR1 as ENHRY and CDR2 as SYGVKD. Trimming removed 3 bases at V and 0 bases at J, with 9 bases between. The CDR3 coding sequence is TGTGCCATCAGTGATAAACAGGGCTCTGGAAACACCATATATTTT. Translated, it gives CAISDKQGSGNTIYF.

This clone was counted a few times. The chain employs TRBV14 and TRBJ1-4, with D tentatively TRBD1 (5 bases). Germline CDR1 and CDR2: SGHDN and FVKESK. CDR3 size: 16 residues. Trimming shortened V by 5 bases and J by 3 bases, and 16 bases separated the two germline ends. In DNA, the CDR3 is TGTGCCAGCAGCACAGGTATACAGCGTTCTAATGAAAAACTGTTTTTT. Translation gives CASSTGIQRSNEKLFF.